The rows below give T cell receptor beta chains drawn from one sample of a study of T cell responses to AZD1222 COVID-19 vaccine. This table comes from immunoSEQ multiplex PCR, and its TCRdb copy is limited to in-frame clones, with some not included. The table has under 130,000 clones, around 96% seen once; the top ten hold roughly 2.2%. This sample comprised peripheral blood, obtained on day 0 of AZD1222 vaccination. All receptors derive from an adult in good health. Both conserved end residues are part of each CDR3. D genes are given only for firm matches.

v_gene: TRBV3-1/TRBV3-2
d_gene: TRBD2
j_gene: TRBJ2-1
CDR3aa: CASSTSGGLFEQFF
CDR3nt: TGTGCCAGCAGCACTAGCGGGGGGTTATTTGAGCAGTTCTTC

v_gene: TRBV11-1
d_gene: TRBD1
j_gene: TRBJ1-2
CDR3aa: CASSLGQGNYGYTF
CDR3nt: TGTGCCAGCAGCTTGGGACAGGGTAACTATGGCTACACCTTC

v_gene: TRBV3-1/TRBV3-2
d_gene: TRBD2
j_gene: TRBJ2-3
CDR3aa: CASSQRAGGLTDTQYF
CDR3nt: TGTGCCAGCAGCCAACGAGCGGGAGGGCTGACAGATACGCAGTATTTT

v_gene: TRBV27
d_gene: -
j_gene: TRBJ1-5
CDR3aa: CASSKYYNQPQHF
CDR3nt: TGTGCCAGCAGTAAATACTACAATCAGCCCCAGCATTTT

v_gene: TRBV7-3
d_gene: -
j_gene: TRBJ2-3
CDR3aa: CASGHDGGAQYF
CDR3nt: TGTGCCAGCGGCCACGACGGAGGAGCGCAGTATTTT

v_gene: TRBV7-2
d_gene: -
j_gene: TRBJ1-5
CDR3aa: CASSLLPRGSNQPQHF
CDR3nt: TGTGCCAGCAGCTTACTACCTAGAGGCAGCAATCAGCCCCAGCATTTT

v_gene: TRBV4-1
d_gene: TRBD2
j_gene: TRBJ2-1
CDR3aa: CASSLTSGRDSGQFF
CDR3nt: TGCGCCAGCAGCCTCACTAGCGGGAGGGATTCCGGGCAGTTCTTC

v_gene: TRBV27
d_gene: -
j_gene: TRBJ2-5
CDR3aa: CASSPPGTPSQYF
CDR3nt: TGTGCCAGCAGCCCCCCCGGGACTCCTTCCCAGTACTTC

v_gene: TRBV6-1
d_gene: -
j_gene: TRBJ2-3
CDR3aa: CASSAPPWRTSTDTQYF
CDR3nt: TGTGCCAGCAGTGCGCCGCCCTGGCGGACTTCCACAGATACGCAGTATTTT

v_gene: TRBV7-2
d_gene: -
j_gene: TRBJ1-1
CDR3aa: CASSLVSVNTEAFF
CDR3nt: TGTGCCAGCAGCTTAGTTTCGGTGAACACTGAAGCTTTCTTT